This section outlines one T cell receptor (beta chain) sequence together with its context. This sample was taken from a study of cytomegalovirus exposure and HLA in healthy donors. CDR1 and CDR2 from the germline V gene are MDHEN and SYDVKM. The V end was cut by 2 bases, the J end by 3 bases, with 14 bases between. This CDR3 has 15 residues. In the PCR, 60 Vbeta and 13 Jbeta primers were used. Measured with immunoSEQ multiplex PCR; TCRdb has only the in-frame clones, and not every one. Of approximately 120,000 clones in the sample, around 81% were seen once. The source is a woman in her thirties in good health and CMV-seronegative. Sequencing used PBMCs. The rearrangement joins TRBV28 to TRBJ2-7; possibly TRBD1 for D (6 bases). This CDR3 reads CASSLGTSRGYEQYF. CDR3 DNA sequence: TGTGCCAGCAGTTTAGGGACATCGAGGGGCTACGAGCAGTACTTC.